This T cell receptor beta chain was found in a study of blood T cell repertoires in COVID-19 (dated by TCRdb to the early 2020s). As for the study more broadly: The collaborator samples originated in the United States, Italy and Spain and spanned the acute and convalescent phases of COVID-19. The prospective study material was composed of cDNA or gDNA derived from T cells, B-cell-depleted T cells, or PBMCs. The dataset comprised deeply sampled blood TCRbeta repertoires from subjects exposed to, actively infected with, or recovered from COVID-19. A freely available public database, intended as a resource for researchers studying the immune response to SARS-CoV-2, is where the repertoires were released. The samples were drawn from the first 160 participants of the ongoing ImmuneRACE study and from 1,254 subjects provided by 6 global collaborators. A de-identified subject ID, COVID-19 status, age in years and sex were almost always included in the sample metadata. Where HLA class I and class II types were available, the types were taken from metadata supplied by the sample provider, not from assay-based typing.

Paper-wide results and their limitations: How much clinical and demographic metadata was included differed by source and by participant, and the metadata was provided uncurated.

The collaborating institutions used their own protocols to collect whole blood in K2EDTA tubes. Collaborator samples were shipped for TCRbeta analysis as frozen whole blood, isolated PBMCs, or DNA extracted from either sample type. This clone showed up just once. The antigen it binds to is not known. Base qualities are not provided; no much larger clone lies one nucleotide away. The CDR3 numbers 13 residues from cysteine through phenylalanine. Only the CDR3 region is kept as DNA, spanning 39 bases read in frame from base 1. V loses 2 bases, J loses 8 bases, and the germline ends lie 10 bases apart. CDR1 and CDR2, per the germline V gene (reference sequence), are LNHDA and SQIVND. The immunoSEQ Assay, a bias-controlled multiplex PCR, was used to amplify TCRbeta CDR3 regions from genomic DNA. The study's own analysis went as follows. The number of nucleated cells in each sample was estimated by amplification of reference gene primers within the assay. To quantify the absolute abundance of each unique TCRbeta CDR3 rearrangement, sequence reads were collapsed and filtered. Productive Simpson clonality was computed per sample as the square root of Simpson's diversity index over productive rearrangements. The table comes from immuneACCESS by way of TCRdb, which keeps in-frame sequences with V and J called. Part of the clones is missing from these tables; in studies checked, under half for an unresolved V gene and the rest for unknown reasons. That table furnishes V, J and clone size, whereas the DNA furnished D and trimming. For this sample the table gives a few hundred thousand clones, of which around 85% were detected only once. The ten largest account for 3.6% of the sample.

The receptor was derived from a young woman with acute or convalescent COVID-19. The chain employs TRBV19 and TRBJ2-4; the D region possibly corresponds to TRBD1 (5 bases align). Material for sequencing was peripheral blood. Read as DNA, the sequence is TGTGCCAGTAGTATATCCAGGGTGGACATTCAGTACTTC. Translation gives CASSISRVDIQYF. The reference TRBV19 and TRBJ2-4 proteins fill in what lies around the CDR3, so the full variable domain reads DGGITQSPKYLFRKEGQNVTLSCEQNLNHDAMYWYRQDPGQGLRLIYYSQIVNDFQKGDIAEGYSVSREKKESFPLTVTSAQKNPTAFYLCASSISRVDIQYFGAGTRLSVL.